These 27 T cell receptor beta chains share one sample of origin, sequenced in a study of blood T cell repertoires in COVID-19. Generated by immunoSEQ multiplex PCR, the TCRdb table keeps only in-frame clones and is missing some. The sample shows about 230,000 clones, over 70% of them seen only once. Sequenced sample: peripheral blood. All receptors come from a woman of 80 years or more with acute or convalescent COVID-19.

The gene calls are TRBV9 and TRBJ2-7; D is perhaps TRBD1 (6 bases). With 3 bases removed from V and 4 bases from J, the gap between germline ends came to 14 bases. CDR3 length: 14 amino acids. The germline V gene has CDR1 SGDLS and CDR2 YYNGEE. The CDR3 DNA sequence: TGTGCCAGCAGCGCACAGGGCGGACGTTACGAGCAGTACTTC. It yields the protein CASSAQGGRYEQYF.

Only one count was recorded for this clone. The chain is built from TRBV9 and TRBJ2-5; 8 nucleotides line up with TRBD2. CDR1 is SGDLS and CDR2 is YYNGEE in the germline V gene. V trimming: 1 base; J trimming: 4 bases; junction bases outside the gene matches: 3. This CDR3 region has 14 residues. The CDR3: CASSVTGRGETQYF. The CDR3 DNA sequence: TGTGCCAGCAGCGTAACCGGGAGGGGAGAGACCCAGTACTTC.

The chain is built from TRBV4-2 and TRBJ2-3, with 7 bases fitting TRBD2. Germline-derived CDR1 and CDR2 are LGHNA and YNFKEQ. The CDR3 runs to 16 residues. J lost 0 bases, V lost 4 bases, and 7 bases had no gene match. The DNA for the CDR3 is TGTGCCAGCAGCCCATTTAGCGGGCGCAGCACAGATACGCAGTATTTT. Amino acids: CASSPFSGRSTDTQYF.

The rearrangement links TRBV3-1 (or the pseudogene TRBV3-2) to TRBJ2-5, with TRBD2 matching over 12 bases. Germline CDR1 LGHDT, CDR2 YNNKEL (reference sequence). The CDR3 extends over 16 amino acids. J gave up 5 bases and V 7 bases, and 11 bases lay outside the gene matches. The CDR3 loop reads CASNPGLAGGPETQYF. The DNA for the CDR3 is TGTGCCAGCAACCCAGGTCTAGCGGGAGGGCCGGAGACCCAGTACTTC.

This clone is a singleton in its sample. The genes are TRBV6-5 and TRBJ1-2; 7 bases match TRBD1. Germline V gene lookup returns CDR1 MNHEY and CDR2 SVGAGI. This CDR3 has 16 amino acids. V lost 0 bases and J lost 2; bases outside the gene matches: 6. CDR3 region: CASSYSNRGSNYGYTF. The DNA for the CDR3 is TGTGCCAGCAGTTACTCGAACAGGGGATCGAACTATGGCTACACCTTC.

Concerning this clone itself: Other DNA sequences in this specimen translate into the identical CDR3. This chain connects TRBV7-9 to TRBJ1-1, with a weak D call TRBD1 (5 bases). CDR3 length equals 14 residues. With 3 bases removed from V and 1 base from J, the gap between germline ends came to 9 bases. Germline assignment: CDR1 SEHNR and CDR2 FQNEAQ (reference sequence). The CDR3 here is CASSFQGANTEAFF. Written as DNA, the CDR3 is TGTGCCAGCAGCTTCCAGGGCGCGAACACTGAAGCTTTCTTT. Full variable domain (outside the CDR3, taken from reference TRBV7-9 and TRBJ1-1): DTGVSQNPRHKITKRGQNVTFRCDPISEHNRLYWYRQTLGQGPEFLTYFQNEAQLEKSRLLSDRFSAERPKGSFSTLEIQRTEQGDSAMYLCASSFQGANTEAFFGQGTRLTVV.

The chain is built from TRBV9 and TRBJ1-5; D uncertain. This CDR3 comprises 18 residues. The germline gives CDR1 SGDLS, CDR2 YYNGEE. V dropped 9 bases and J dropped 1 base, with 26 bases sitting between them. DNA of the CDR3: TGTGCCAACTTGGGCGGAGGGCGAAGTGTGTTGAGCAATCAGCCCCAGCATTTT. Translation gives CANLGGGRSVLSNQPQHF.

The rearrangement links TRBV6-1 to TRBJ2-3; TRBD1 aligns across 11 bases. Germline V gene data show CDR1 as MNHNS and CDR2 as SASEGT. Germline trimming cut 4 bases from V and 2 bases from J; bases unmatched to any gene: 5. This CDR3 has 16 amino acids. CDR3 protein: CASSGGQGAVTDTQYF. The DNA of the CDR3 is TGTGCCAGCAGTGGAGGACAGGGGGCTGTCACAGATACGCAGTATTTT.

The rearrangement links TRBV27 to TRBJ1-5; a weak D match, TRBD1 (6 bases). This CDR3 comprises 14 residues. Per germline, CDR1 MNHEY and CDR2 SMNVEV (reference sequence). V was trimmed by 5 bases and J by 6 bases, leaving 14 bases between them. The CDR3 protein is CASSTTGRAQPQHF. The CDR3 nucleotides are TGTGCCAGCAGTACCACAGGGCGGGCTCAGCCCCAGCATTTT.

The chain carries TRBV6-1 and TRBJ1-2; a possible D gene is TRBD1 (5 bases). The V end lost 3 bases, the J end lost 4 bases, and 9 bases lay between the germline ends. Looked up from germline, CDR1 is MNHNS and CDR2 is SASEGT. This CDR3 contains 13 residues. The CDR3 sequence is CASSERQGYGYTF. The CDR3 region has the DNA TGTGCCAGCAGTGAGAGGCAGGGCTATGGCTACACCTTC.

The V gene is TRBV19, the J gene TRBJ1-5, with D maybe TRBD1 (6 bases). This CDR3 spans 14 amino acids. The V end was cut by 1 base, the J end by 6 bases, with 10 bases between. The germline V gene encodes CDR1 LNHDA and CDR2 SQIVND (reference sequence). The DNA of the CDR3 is TGTGCCAGTAGTATAGCTCCAGGGGTTCAGCCCCAGCATTTT. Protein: CASSIAPGVQPQHF.

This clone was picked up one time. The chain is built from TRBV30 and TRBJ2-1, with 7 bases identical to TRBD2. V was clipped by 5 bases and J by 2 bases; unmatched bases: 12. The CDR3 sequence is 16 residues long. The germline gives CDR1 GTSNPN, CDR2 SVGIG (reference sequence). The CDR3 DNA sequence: TGTGCCTGGGACCCACCTCTAGCGGTTACCTACAATGAGCAGTTCTTC. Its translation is CAWDPPLAVTYNEQFF. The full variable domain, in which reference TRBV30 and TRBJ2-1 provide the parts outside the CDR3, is SQTIHQWPATLVQPVGSPLSLECTVEGTSNPNLYWYRQAAGRGLQLLFYSVGIGQISSEVPQNLSASRPQDRQFILSSKKLLLSDSGFYLCAWDPPLAVTYNEQFFGPGTRLTVL.

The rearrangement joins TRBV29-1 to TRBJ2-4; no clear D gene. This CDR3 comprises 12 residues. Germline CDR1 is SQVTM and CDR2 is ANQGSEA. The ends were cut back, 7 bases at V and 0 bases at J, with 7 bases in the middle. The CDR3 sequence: CSGRGAKNIQYF. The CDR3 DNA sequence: TGCAGCGGACGAGGAGCCAAAAACATTCAGTACTTC.

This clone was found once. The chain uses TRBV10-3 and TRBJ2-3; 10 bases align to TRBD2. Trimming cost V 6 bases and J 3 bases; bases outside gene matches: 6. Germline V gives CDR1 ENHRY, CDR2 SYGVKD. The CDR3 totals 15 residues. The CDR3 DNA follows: TGTGCCATCAGAGCTAGCGGGAGCGAGACAGATACGCAGTATTTT. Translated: CAIRASGSETDTQYF.

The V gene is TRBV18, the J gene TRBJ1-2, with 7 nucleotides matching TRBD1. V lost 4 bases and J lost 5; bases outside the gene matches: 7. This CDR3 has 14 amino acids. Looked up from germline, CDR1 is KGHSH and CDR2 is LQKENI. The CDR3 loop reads CASSRSGTVYGYTF. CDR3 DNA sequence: TGTGCCAGCTCACGTTCCGGGACAGTTTATGGCTACACCTTC.

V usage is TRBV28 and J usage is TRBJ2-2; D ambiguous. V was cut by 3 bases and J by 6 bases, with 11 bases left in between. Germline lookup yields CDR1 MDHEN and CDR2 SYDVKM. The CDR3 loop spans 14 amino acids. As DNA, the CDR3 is TGTGCCAGCAGTTTGGTGGTAGAGGCCGGGGAGCTGTTTTTT. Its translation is CASSLVVEAGELFF.

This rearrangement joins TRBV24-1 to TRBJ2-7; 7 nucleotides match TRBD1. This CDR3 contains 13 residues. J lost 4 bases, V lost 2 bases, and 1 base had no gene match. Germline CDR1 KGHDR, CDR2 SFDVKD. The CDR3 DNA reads TGTGCCACCAGTGATTCACAGGGGTACGAGCAGTACTTC. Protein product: CATSDSQGYEQYF.

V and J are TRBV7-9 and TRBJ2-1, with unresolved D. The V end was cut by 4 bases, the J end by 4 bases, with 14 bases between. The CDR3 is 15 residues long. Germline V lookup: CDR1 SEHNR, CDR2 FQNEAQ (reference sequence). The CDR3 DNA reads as TGTGCCAGCAGCTCAACAGTATCTGGGTACAATGAGCAGTTCTTC. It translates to CASSSTVSGYNEQFF.

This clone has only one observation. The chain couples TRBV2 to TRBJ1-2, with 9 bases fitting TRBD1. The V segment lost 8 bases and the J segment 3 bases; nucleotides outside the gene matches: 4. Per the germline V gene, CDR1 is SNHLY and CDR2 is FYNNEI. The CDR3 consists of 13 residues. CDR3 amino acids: CASGGDRDYGYTF. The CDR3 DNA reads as TGTGCCAGCGGGGGGGACAGGGACTATGGCTACACCTTC.

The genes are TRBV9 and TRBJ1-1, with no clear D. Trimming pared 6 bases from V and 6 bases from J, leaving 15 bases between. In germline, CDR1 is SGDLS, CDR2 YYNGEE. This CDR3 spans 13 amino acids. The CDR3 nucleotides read TGTGCCAGCACCCGACGCCCCGGGGCTGAAGCTTTCTTT. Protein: CASTRRPGAEAFF.

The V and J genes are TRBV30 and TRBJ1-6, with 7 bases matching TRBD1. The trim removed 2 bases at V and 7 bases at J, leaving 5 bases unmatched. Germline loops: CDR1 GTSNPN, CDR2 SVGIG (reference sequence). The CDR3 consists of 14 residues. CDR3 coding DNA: TGTGCCTGGAGTCCGGGACAGCCGAATTCACCCCTCCACTTT. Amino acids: CAWSPGQPNSPLHF.

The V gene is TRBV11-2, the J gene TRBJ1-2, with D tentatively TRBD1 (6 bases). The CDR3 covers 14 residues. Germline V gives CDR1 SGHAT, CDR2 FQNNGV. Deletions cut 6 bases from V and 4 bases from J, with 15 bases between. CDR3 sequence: CASRPLQGSYGYTF. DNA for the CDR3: TGTGCCAGCAGGCCTCTACAGGGTAGCTATGGCTACACCTTC.

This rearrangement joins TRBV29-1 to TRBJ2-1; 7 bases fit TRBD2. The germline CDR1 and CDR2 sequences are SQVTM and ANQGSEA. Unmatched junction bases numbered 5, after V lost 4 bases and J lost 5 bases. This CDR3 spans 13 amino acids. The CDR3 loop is CSVGPSGNNEQFF. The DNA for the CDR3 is TGCAGCGTTGGCCCTAGCGGAAACAATGAGCAGTTCTTC.

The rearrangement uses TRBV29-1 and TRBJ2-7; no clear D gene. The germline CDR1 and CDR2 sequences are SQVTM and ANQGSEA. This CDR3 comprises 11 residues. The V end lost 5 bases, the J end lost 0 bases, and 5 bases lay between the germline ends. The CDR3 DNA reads TGCAGCGTTAACAGCTCCTACGAGCAGTACTTC. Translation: CSVNSSYEQYF.

DNA of the CDR3: TGTGCCAGCAGTGAAGCGGGGCTAGCGGGGCAAGAGACCCAGTACTTC. Protein: CASSEAGLAGQETQYF. The V call is TRBV2, the J call TRBJ2-5; 9 bases line up with TRBD2. The CDR3 has 16 amino acids. V shed 0 bases and J 2 bases; nucleotides not matched to a gene: 4. In germline, CDR1 is SNHLY, CDR2 FYNNEI.

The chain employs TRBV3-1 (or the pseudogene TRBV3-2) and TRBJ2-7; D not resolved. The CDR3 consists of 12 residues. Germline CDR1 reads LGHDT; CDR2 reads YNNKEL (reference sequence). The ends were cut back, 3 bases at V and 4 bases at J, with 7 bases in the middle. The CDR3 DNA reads TGTGCCAGCAGCCAGGGCAGATACGAGCAGTACTTC. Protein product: CASSQGRYEQYF.

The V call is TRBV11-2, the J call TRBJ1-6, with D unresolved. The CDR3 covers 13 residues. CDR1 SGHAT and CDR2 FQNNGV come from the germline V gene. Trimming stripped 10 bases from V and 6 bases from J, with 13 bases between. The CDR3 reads CATKSEFNSPLHF. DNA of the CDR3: TGTGCCACCAAGAGTGAATTTAATTCACCCCTCCACTTT.